This T cell receptor beta chain came from a study of T cell responses to AZD1222 COVID-19 vaccine. Some clones are missing from TCRdb's copy, which holds only in-frame ones; the method was immunoSEQ multiplex PCR. This sample yields some 80,000 clones, of which 88% are seen a single time; roughly 10% belongs to the top ten. Of note for this clone: What it binds is unknown.

Germline-derived CDR1 and CDR2 are MRHNA and SNTAGT. After removal of 5 bases from V and 4 bases from J, the junction contained 8 bases not matched to a gene. The length of the CDR3 is 16 residues. Whole-study findings and limits: Elevations in Spike-specific TCR breadth and depth followed administration of two AZD1222 doses.

The gene calls are TRBV6-4 and TRBJ2-3; the match to TRBD2 covers 11 bases. The sequence came from an adult who received the MenACWY meningococcal vaccine as a control. Source: peripheral blood, taken 28 days after the second dose of the MenACWY control vaccine. CDR3 amino acids: CASSPFSGGAPDTQYF. The DNA for the CDR3 is TGTGCCAGCAGTCCCTTTAGCGGGGGGGCACCAGATACGCAGTATTTT.